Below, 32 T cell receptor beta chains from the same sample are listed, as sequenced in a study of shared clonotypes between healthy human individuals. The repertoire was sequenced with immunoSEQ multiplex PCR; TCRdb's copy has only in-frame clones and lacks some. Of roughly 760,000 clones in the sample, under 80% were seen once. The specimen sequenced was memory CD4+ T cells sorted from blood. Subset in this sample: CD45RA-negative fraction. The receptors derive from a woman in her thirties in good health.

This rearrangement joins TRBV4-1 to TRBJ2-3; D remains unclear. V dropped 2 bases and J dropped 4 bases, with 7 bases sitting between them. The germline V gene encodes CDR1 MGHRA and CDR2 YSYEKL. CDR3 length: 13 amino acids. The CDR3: CASSQLRADTQYF. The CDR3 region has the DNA TGCGCCAGCAGCCAACTTAGGGCAGATACGCAGTATTTT.

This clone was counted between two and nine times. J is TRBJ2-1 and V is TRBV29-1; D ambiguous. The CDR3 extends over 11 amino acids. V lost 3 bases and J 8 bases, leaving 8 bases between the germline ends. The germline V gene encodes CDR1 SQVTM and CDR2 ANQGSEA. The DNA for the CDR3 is TGCAGCGTTGAGCGTGCATATGAGCAGTTCTTC. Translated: CSVERAYEQFF.

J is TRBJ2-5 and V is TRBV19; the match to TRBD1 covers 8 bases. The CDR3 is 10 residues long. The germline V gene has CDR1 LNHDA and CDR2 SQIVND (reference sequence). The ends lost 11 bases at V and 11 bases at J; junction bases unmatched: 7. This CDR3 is CAQGRTGQYF. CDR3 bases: TGTGCCCAAGGCAGGACAGGGCAGTACTTC.

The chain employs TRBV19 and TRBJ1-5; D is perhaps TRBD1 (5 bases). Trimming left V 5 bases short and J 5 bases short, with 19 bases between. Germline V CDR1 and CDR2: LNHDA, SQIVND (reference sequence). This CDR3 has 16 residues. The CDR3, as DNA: TGTGCCAGTAGTCCCCTCGGAGTCGGGGGGTATCAGCCCCAGCATTTT. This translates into CASSPLGVGGYQPQHF.

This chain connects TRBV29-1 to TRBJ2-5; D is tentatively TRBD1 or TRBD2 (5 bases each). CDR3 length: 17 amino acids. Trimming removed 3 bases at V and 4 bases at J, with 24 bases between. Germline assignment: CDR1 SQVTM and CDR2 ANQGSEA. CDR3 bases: TGCAGCGTTGATTTATGGGGGAGTAAGGCCGCGGGAGAGACCCAGTACTTC. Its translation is CSVDLWGSKAAGETQYF.

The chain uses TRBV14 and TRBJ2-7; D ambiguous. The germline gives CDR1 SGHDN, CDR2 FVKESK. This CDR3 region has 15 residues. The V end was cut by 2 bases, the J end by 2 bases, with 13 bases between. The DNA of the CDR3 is TGTGCCAGCAGCCAAACCCGTGGCAGCACCTACGAGCAGTACTTC. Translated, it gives CASSQTRGSTYEQYF.

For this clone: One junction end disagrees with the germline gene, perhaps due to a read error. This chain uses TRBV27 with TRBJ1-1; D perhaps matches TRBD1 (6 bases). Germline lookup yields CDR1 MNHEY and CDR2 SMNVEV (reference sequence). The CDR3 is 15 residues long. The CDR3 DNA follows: TGTGCCAGCTGTTTTTGGGGGCGAGGGAACACTGAAGCTTTCTTT. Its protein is CASCFWGRGNTEAFF.

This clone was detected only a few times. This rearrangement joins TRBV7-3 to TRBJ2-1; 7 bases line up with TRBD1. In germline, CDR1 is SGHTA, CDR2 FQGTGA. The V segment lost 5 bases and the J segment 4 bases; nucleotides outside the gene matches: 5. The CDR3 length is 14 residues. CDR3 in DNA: TGTGCCAGCAGCCGGGGACAGATATACAATGAGCAGTTCTTC. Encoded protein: CASSRGQIYNEQFF.

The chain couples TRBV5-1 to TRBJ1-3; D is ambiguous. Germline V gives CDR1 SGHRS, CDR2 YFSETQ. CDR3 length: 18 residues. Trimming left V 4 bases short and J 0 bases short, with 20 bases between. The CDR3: CASSRSLLTGNSGNTIYF. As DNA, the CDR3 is TGCGCCAGCAGCCGGAGCCTGTTGACCGGGAACTCTGGAAACACCATATATTTT.

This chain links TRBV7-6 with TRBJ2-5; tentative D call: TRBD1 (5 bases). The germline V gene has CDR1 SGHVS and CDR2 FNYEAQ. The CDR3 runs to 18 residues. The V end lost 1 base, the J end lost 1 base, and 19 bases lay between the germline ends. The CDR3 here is CASSLVAISRVTQETQYF. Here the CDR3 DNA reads TGTGCCAGCAGCTTAGTAGCCATCTCCAGGGTCACCCAAGAGACCCAGTACTTC.

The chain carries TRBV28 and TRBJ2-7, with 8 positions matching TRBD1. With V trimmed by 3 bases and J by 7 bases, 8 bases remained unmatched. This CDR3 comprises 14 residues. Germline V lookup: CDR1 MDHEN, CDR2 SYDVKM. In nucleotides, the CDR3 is TGTGCCAGCAGTTTGGGGGACAGGTTGATTGAGCAGTACTTC. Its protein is CASSLGDRLIEQYF.

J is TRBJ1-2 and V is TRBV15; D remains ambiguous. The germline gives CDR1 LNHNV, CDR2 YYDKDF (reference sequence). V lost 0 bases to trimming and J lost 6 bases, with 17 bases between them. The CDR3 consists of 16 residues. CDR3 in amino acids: CATSRDLGRIDHGYTF. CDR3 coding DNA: TGTGCCACCAGCAGAGACTTAGGCAGGATCGATCATGGCTACACCTTC.

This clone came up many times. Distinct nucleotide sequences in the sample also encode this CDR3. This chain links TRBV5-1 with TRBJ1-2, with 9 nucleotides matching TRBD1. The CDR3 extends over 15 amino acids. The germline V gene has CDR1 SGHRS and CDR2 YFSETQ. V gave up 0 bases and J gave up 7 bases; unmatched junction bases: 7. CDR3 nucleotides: TGCGCCAGCAGCTTGGGGGACAGGGACATAGGTGGCTACACCTTC. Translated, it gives CASSLGDRDIGGYTF.

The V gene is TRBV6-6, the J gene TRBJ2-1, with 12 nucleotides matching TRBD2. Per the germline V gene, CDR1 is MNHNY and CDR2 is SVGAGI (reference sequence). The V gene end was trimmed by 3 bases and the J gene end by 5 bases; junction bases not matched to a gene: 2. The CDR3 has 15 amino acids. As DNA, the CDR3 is TGTGCCAGCAGTTATGGACTAGCGGGAAACAATGAGCAGTTCTTC. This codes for CASSYGLAGNNEQFF.

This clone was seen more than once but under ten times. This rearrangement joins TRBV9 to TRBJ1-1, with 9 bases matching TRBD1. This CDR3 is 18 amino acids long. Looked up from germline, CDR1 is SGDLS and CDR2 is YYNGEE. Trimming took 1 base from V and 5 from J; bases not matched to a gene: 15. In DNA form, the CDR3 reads TGTGCCAGCAGCGTAACCCCCTCCGGGACAGGGAGATGGACTGAAGCTTTCTTT. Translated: CASSVTPSGTGRWTEAFF.

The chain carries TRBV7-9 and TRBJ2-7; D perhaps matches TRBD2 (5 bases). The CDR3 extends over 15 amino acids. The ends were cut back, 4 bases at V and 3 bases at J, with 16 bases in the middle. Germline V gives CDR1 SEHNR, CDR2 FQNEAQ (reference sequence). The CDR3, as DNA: TGTGCCAGCAGCTACGGGTCCCCCCGGGACTACGAGCAGTACTTC. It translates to CASSYGSPRDYEQYF.

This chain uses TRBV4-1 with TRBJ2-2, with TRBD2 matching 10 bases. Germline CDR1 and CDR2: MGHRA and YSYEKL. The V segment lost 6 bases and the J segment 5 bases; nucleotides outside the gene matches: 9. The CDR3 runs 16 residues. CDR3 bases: TGCGCCAGCAGATCGTATACTAGCGGGGCGACCGGGGAGCTGTTTTTT. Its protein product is CASRSYTSGATGELFF.

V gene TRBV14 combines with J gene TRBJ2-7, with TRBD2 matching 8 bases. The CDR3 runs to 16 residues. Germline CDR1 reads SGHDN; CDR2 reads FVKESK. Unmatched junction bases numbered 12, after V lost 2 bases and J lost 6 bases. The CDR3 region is CASSQPRTTSVREQYF. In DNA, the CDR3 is TGTGCCAGCAGCCAACCCCGGACGACTAGCGTCCGCGAGCAGTACTTC. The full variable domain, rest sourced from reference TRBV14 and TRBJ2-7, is EAGVTQFPSHSVIEKGQTVTLRCDPISGHDNLYWYRRVMGKEIKFLLHFVKESKQDESGMPNNRFLAERTGGTYSTLKVQPAELEDSGVYFCASSQPRTTSVREQYFGPGTRLTVT.

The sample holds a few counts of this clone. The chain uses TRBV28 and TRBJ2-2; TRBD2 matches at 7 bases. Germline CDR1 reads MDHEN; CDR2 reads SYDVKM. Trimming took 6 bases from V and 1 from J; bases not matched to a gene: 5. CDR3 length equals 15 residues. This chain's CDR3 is CASSSPSGNTGELFF. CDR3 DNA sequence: TGTGCCAGCAGCTCTCCTAGCGGGAACACCGGGGAGCTGTTTTTT.

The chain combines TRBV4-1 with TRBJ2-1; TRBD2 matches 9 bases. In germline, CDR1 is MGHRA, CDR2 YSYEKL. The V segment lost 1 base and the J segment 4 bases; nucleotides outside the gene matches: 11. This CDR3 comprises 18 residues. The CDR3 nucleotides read TGCGCCAGCAGCCAAGTGGGACTAGCAGGAGGTAAATACAATGAGCAGTTCTTC. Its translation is CASSQVGLAGGKYNEQFF.

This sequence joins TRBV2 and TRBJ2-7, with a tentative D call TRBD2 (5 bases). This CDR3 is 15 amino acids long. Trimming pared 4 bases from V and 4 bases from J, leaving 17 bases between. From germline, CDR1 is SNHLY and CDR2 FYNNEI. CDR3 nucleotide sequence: TGTGCCAGCAGTGCAACCGGGTCAGGACTTTACGAGCAGTACTTC. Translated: CASSATGSGLYEQYF. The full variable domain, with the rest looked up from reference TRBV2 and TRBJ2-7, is EPEVTQTPSHQVTQMGQEVILRCVPISNHLYFYWYRQILGQKVEFLVSFYNNEISEKSEIFDDQFSVERPDGSNFTLKIRSTKLEDSAMYFCASSATGSGLYEQYFGPGTRLTVT.

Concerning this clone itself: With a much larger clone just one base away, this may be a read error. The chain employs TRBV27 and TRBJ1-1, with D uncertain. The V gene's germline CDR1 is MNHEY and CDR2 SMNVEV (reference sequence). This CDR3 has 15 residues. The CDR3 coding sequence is TGTGTCAGCCTATCTACGGTAGACACGAACACTGAAGCTTTCTTT. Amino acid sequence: CVSLSTVDTNTEAFF.

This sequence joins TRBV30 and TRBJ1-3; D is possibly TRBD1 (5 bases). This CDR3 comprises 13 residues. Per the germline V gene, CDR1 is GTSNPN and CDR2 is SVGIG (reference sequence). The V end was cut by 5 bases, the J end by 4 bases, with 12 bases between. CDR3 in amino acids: CAWASGPGNTIYF. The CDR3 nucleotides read TGTGCCTGGGCTTCAGGGCCGGGAAACACCATATATTTT.

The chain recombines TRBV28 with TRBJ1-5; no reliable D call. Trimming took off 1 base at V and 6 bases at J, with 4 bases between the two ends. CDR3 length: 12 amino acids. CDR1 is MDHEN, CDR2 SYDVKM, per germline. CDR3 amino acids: CASSLFAQPQHF. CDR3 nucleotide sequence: TGTGCCAGCAGTTTATTTGCTCAGCCCCAGCATTTT.

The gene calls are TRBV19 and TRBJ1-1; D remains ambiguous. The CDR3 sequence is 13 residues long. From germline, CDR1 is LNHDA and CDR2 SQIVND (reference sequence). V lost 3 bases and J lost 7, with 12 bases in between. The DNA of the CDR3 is TGTGCCAGTAGTATGGAGGTTGACTTTGAAGCTTTCTTT. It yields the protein CASSMEVDFEAFF.

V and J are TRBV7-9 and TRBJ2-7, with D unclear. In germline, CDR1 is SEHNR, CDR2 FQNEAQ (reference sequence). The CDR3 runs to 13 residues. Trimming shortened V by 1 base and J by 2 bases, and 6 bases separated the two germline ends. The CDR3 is CASSLGIAYEQYF. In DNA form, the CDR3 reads TGTGCCAGCAGCTTAGGGATAGCCTACGAGCAGTACTTC. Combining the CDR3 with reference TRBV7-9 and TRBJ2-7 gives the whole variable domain DTGVSQNPRHKITKRGQNVTFRCDPISEHNRLYWYRQTLGQGPEFLTYFQNEAQLEKSRLLSDRFSAERPKGSFSTLEIQRTEQGDSAMYLCASSLGIAYEQYFGPGTRLTVT.

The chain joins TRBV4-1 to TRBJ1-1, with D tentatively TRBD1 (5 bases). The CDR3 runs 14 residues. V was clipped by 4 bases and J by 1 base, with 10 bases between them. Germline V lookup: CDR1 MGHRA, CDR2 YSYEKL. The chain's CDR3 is CASSPRDWNTEAFF. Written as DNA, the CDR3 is TGCGCCAGCAGCCCGCGGGACTGGAACACTGAAGCTTTCTTT.

The CDR3 reads CASSLGAGGPPDTQYF. CDR3 sequence (DNA): TGTGCCAGCAGCTTGGGGGCGGGAGGGCCCCCAGATACGCAGTATTTT. V gene TRBV4-2 combines with J gene TRBJ2-3; 9 bases line up with TRBD2. Per the germline V gene, CDR1 is LGHNA and CDR2 is YNFKEQ. J was trimmed by 4 bases and V by 5 bases; bases with no gene match: 10. The CDR3 runs 16 residues.

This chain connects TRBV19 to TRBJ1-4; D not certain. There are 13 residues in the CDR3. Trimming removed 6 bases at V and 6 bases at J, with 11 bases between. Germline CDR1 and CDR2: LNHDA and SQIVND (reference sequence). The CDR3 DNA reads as TGTGCCAGTAGCTATTTTTTGGATGAAAAACTGTTTTTT. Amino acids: CASSYFLDEKLFF.

Written as DNA, the CDR3 is TGTGCCAGCAGCGTAGGTCGCGGACTAGCGGGACACAATGAGCAGTTCTTC. Protein product: CASSVGRGLAGHNEQFF. The V and J genes are TRBV9 and TRBJ2-1; 12 bases align to TRBD2. Germline V CDR1 and CDR2: SGDLS, YYNGEE. V trimming: 0 bases; J trimming: 5 bases; junction bases outside the gene matches: 6. The CDR3 length is 17 residues.

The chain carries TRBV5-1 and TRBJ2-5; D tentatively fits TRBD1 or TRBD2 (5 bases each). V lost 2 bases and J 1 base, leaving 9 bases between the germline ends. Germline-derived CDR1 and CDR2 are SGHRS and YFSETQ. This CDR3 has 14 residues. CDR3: CASSFEGLQETQYF. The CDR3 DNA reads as TGCGCCAGCAGCTTCGAGGGGCTCCAAGAGACCCAGTACTTC. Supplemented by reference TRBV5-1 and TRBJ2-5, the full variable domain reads KAGVTQTPRYLIKTRGQQVTLSCSPISGHRSVSWYQQTPGQGLQFLFEYFSETQRNKGNFPGRFSGRQFSNSRSEMNVSTLELGDSALYLCASSFEGLQETQYFGPGTRLLVL.

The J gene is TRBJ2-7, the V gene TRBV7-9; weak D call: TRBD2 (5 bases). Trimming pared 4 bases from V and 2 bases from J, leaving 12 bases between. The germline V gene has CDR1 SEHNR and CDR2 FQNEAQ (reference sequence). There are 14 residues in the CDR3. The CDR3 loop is CASSSWGATYEQYF. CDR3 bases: TGTGCCAGCAGCTCGTGGGGAGCGACCTACGAGCAGTACTTC. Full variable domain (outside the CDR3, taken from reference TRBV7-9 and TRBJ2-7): DTGVSQNPRHKITKRGQNVTFRCDPISEHNRLYWYRQTLGQGPEFLTYFQNEAQLEKSRLLSDRFSAERPKGSFSTLEIQRTEQGDSAMYLCASSSWGATYEQYFGPGTRLTVT.